This T cell receptor beta chain was found in a study of technical replicates of blood from a handful of donors (dated by TCRdb to between 2016 and 2019). Sequences SGHNT (CDR1) and YENEEA (CDR2) are obtained from the germline V gene. V is reduced by 3 bases and J by 0 bases, leaving a spacing of 10 bases between them. Counted from cysteine to phenylalanine, this CDR3 has 15 amino acids. The entry retains the CDR3 DNA only, 45 bases that are in frame from base 1. To note about this clone: Its binding antigen is unknown. Base qualities were left out, and no much larger clone turns up one base away.

Receptors were amplified or captured by the immunoSEQ multiplex PCR assay. TCRdb holds this immuneACCESS table with in-frame rearrangements only. Some clones are missing; in checked studies, unresolved V genes explain under half, and the rest has no known cause. The sample data list tens of thousands of clones, and 80% to 95% of these were observed just once. The ten biggest clones cover about 0.43% of the sample. What was sequenced was T cells isolated from PBMCs. The chain was built from TRBV11-3 and TRBJ2-3; the D gene is perhaps TRBD2, from 5 matching bases. The TCR originated in a human donor in good health. The bases are TGTGCCAGCAGCTTCTTTGAGGGCAGCACAGATACGCAGTATTTT. This is translated as CASSFFEGSTDTQYF. The CDR3, completed at both ends by the reference TRBV11-3 and TRBJ2-3 genes, gives the full variable domain EAGVVQSPRYKIIEKKQPVAFWCNPISGHNTLYWYLQNLGQGPELLIRYENEEAVDDSQLPKDRFSAERLKGVDSTLKIQPAELGDSAVYLCASSFFEGSTDTQYFGPGTRLTVL.